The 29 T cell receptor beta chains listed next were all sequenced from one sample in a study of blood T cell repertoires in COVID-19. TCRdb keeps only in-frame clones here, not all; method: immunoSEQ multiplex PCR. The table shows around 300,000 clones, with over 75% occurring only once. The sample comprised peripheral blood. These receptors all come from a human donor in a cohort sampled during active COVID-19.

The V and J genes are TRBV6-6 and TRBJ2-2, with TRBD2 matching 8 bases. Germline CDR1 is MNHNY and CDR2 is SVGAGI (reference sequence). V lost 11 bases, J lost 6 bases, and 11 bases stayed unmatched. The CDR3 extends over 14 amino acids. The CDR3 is CAGYSGRGPGELFF. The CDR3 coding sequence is TGTGCCGGTTACAGCGGGAGAGGTCCCGGGGAGCTGTTTTTT.

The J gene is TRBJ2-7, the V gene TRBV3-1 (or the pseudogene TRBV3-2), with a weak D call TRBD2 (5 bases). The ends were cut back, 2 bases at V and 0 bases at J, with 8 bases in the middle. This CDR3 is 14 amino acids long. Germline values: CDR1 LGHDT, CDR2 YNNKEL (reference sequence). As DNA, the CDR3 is TGTGCCAGCAGCCAATACGGGGTCTCCTACGAGCAGTACTTC. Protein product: CASSQYGVSYEQYF.

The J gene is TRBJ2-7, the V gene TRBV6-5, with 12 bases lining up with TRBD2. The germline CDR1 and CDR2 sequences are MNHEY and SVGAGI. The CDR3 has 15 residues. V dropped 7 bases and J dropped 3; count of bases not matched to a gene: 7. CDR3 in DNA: TGTGCCAGCAACCAACTAGCGGGAGGAAACTACGAGCAGTACTTC. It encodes CASNQLAGGNYEQYF.

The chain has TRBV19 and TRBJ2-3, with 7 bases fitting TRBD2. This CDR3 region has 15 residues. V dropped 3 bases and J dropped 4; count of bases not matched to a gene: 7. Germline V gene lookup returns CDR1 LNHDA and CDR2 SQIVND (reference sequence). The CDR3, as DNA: TGTGCCAGTAGTATCGGGGACTACAGAGCAGATACGCAGTATTTT. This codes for CASSIGDYRADTQYF.

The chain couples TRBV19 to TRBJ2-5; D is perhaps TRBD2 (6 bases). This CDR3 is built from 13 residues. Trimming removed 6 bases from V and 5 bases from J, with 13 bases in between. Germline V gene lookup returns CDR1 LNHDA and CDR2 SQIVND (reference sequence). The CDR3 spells CASRSTSLETQYF. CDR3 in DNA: TGTGCCAGTAGATCAACTAGCCTGGAGACCCAGTACTTC.

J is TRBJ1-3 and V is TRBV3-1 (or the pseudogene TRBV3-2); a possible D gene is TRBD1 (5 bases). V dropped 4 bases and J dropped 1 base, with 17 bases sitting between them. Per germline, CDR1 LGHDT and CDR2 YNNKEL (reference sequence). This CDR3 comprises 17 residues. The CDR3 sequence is CASSLQGMSISGNTIYF. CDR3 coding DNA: TGTGCCAGCAGCCTCCAGGGAATGTCTATATCTGGAAACACCATATATTTT.

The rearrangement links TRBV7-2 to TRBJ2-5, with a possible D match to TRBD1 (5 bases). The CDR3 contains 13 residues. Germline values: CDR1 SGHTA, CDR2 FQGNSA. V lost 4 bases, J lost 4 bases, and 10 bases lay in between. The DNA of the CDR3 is TGTGCCAGCAGCTCAGGGTTTCGAGAGACCCAGTACTTC. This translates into CASSSGFRETQYF.

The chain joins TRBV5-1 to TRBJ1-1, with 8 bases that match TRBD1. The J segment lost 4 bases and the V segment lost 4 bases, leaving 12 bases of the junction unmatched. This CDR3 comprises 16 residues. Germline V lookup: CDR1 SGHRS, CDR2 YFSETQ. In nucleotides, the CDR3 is TGCGCCAGCAGCCCCGGACAGGGAAGCTCCGGCACTGAAGCTTTCTTT. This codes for CASSPGQGSSGTEAFF.

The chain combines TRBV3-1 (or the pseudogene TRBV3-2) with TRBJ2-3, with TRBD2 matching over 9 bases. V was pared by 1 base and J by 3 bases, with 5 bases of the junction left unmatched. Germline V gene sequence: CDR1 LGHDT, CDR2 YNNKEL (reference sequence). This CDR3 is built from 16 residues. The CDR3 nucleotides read TGTGCCAGCAGCCAAGTAGCGGGAGTGCGGACAGATACGCAGTATTTT. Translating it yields CASSQVAGVRTDTQYF.

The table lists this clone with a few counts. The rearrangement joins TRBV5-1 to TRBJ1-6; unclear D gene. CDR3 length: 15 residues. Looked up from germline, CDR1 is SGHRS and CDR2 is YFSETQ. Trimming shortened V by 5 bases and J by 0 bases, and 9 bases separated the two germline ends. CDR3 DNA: TGCGCCAGCAGGGCTGAAAGCTCCTATAATTCACCCCTCCACTTT. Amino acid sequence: CASRAESSYNSPLHF. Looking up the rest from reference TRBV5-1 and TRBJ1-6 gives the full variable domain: KAGVTQTPRYLIKTRGQQVTLSCSPISGHRSVSWYQQTPGQGLQFLFEYFSETQRNKGNFPGRFSGRQFSNSRSEMNVSTLELGDSALYLCASRAESSYNSPLHFGNGTRLTVT.

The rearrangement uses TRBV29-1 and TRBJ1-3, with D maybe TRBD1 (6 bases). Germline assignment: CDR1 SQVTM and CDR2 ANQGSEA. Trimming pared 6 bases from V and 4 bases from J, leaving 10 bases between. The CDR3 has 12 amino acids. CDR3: CSVEGDGNTIYF. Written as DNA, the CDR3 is TGCAGCGTCGAGGGGGACGGAAACACCATATATTTT.

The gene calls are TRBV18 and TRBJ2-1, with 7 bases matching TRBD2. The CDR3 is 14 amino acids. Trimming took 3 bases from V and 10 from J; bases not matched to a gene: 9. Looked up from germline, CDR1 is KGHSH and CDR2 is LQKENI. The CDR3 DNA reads TGTGCCAGCTCACCCCAAACTAGCGCGGCCGAGCAGTTCTTC. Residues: CASSPQTSAAEQFF.

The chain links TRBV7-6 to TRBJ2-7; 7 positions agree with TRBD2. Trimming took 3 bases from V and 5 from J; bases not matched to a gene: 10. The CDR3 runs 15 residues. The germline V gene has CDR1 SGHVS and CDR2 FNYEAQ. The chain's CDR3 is CASSFLGRQGDEQYF. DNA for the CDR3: TGTGCCAGCAGCTTCCTCGGGAGGCAAGGTGACGAGCAGTACTTC.

CDR3 sequence reads: CASSLARGAVTGYTF. Written as DNA, the CDR3 is TGTGCCAGCAGCCTCGCCAGGGGCGCGGTAACTGGCTACACCTTC. The gene calls are TRBV6-2 or TRBV6-3 and TRBJ1-2; possible D gene TRBD1, 6 bases. Germline V CDR1 and CDR2: MNHEY, SVGEGT. Trimming took off 6 bases at V and 7 bases at J, with 21 bases between the two ends. The CDR3 length is 15 residues.

CDR3 sequence reads: CASSLGPQRTNEQFF. The DNA of the CDR3 is TGTGCCAGCAGCTTAGGGCCCCAGCGAACCAATGAGCAGTTCTTC. The chain links TRBV7-9 to TRBJ2-1; D ambiguous. The CDR3 sequence is 15 residues long. Germline V lookup: CDR1 SEHNR, CDR2 FQNEAQ (reference sequence). With 1 base removed from V and 6 bases from J, the gap between germline ends came to 13 bases.

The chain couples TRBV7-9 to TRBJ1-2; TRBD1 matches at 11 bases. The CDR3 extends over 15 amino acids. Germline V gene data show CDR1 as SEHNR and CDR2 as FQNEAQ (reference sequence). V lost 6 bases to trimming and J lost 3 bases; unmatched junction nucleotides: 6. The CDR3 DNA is TGTGCCAGCAGTACTGGACAGGGGGCTCACTATGGCTACACCTTC. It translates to CASSTGQGAHYGYTF.

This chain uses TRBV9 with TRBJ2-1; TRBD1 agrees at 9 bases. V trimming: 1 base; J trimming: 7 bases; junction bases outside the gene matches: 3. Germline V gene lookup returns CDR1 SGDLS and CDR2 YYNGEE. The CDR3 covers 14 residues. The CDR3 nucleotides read TGTGCCAGCAGCGTAACGGGACAGGGTAATGAGCAGTTCTTC. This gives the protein CASSVTGQGNEQFF.

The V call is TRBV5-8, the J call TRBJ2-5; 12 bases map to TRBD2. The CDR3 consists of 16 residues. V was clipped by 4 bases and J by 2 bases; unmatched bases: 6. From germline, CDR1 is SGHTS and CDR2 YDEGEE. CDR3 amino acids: CASSAGGLAGQETQYF. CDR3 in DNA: TGTGCCAGCAGCGCTGGGGGACTAGCGGGTCAAGAGACCCAGTACTTC.

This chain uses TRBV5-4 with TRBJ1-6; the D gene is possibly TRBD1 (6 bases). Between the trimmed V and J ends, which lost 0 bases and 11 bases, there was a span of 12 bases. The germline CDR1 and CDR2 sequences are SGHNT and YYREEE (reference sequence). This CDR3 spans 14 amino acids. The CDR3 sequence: CASSLEQGTPPLHF. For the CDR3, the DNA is TGTGCCAGCAGCTTGGAGCAGGGGACGCCACCCCTCCACTTT.

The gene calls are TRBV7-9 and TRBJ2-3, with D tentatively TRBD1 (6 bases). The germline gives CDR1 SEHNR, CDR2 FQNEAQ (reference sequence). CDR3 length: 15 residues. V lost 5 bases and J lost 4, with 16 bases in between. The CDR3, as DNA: TGTGCCAGCAGCCGAGCCCCACAGGGTTCAGATACGCAGTATTTT. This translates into CASSRAPQGSDTQYF.

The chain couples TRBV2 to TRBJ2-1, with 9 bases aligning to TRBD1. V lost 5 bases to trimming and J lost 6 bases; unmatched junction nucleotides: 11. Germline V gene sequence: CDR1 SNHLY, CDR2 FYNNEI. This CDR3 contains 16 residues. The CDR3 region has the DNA TGTGCCAGCAGTTACTTTACCGGGACAGGGTTCAATGAGCAGTTCTTC. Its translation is CASSYFTGTGFNEQFF.

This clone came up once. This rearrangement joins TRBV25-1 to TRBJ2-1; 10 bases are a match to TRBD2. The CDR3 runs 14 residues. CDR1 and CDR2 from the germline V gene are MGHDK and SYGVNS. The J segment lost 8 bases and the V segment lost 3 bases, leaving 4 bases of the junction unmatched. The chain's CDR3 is CASSEASGSDEQFF. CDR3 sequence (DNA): TGTGCCAGCAGTGAGGCTAGCGGGAGCGATGAGCAGTTCTTC.

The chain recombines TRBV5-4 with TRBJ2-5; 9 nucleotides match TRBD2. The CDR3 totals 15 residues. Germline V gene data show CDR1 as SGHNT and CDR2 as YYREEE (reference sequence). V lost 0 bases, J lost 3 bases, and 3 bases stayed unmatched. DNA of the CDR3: TGTGCCAGCAGCTTGGCGGGCGGGAGGGAAGAGACCCAGTACTTC. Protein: CASSLAGGREETQYF.

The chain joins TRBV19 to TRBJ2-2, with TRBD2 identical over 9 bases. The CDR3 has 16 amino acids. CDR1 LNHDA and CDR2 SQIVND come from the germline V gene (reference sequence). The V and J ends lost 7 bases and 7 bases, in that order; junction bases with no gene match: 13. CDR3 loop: CASISAGGPADGELFF. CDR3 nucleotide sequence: TGTGCCAGTATTTCAGCGGGAGGCCCCGCGGACGGGGAGCTGTTTTTT.

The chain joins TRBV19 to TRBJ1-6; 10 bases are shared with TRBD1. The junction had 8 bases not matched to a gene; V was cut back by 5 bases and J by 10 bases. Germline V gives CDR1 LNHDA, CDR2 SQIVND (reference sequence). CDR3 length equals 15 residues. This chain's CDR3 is CASSLPGQGKSPLHF. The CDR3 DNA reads TGTGCCAGTAGTCTTCCGGGACAGGGGAAATCACCCCTCCACTTT. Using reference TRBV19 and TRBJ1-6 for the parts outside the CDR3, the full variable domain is DGGITQSPKYLFRKEGQNVTLSCEQNLNHDAMYWYRQDPGQGLRLIYYSQIVNDFQKGDIAEGYSVSREKKESFPLTVTSAQKNPTAFYLCASSLPGQGKSPLHFGNGTRLTVT.

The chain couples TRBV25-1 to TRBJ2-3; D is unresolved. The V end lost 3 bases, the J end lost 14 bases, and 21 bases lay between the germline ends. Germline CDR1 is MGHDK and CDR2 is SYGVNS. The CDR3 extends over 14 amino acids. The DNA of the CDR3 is TGTGCCAGCAGTGACCCCCGTAGACCCTGGAGTACGTATTTT. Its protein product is CASSDPRRPWSTYF.

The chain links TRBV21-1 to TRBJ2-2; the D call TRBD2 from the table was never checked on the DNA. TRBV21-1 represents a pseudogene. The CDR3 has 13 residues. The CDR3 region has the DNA TGTGCCCGGGGGGGGAACGACACCGGGGAGCTGTTTTTT. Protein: CARGGNDTGELFF.

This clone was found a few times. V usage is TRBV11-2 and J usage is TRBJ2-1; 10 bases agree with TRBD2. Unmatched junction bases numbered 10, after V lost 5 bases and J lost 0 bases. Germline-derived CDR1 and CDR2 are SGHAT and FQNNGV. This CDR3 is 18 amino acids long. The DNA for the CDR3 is TGTGCCAGCAGCACCGTTGGGACTAGCGCGGCCTCCTACAATGAGCAGTTCTTC. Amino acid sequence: CASSTVGTSAASYNEQFF.

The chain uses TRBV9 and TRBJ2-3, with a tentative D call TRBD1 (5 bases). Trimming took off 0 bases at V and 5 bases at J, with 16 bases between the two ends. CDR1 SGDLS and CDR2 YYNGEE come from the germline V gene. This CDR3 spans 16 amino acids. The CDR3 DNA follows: TGTGCCAGCAGCGTAGCCGCCAGGGCAACCGGAGATACGCAGTATTTT. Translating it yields CASSVAARATGDTQYF.